The entry below gives a single T cell receptor (beta chain) sequence along with its context. Only in-frame clones appear in the TCRdb table, and some are missing; sequencing was by immunoSEQ multiplex PCR. This table has about 44,000 clones, nearly 90% appearing once. This sample is part of a study of T cell changes during pregnancy in multiple sclerosis. The V gene's germline CDR1 is SGHNT and CDR2 YYREEE (reference sequence). The CDR3 spans 14 residues. V shed 3 bases, J shed 4 bases, and the junction held 5 bases outside the gene matches. The V and J genes are TRBV5-4 and TRBJ2-7; 9 nucleotides line up with TRBD2. The origin of this receptor is a female donor with multiple sclerosis, enrolled in a pregnancy study. The material sequenced was CD4+ T cells from peripheral blood mononuclear cells, taken after pregnancy. As DNA, the CDR3 is TGTGCCAGCAGCTCAGCGGGAGGCCTATACGAGCAGTACTTC. This codes for CASSSAGGLYEQYF.